A selection of T cell receptor beta chains follows, all from one sample in a study of shared clonotypes between healthy human individuals. Clones were sequenced by immunoSEQ multiplex PCR, and TCRdb holds only the in-frame ones, with some missing. The data show around 2.3 million clones, approximately 96% seen once. The source material was naive CD4+ T cells sorted from blood. Receptors were obtained from a man younger than 30 in good health. CDR3s include the opening cysteine and the closing phenylalanine or tryptophan. The D gene is left open where the match is weak.

j_gene | len | d_gene | v_gene | CDR3aa
TRBJ2-7 | 14 | TRBD2 | TRBV5-1 | CASSPRTSFDEQYF
TRBJ1-1 | 14 | TRBD1 | TRBV30 | CAWKGASGNTEAFF
TRBJ2-1 | 16 | - | TRBV7-9 | CASSAATAGPYNEQFF
TRBJ1-5 | 13 | - | TRBV30 | CAWTSGRGQPQHF
TRBJ2-5 | 18 | - | TRBV7-2 | CASSLMAGAQPPRDPIYF
TRBJ1-6 | 17 | TRBD1 | TRBV5-1 | CASSLGFPGTDNSPLHF
TRBJ2-1 | 16 | TRBD1 | TRBV6-6 | CASSYPRKGAYNEQFF
TRBJ1-2 | 15 | TRBD1 | TRBV6-4 | CASSDTGTGAYGYTF
TRBJ2-2 | 15 | - | TRBV5-4 | CASSLVGTPREGLFF
TRBJ1-2 | 15 | - | TRBV19 | CASREGRGTNYGYTF
TRBJ2-1 | 17 | TRBD2 | TRBV5-1 | CASSFRLAGGTHNEQFF
TRBJ2-7 | 16 | TRBD1 | TRBV5-6 | CASSRSWTGGFDEQYF
TRBJ1-2 | 15 | TRBD1 | TRBV5-6 | CASSLQGKGALGYTF
TRBJ2-2 | 15 | TRBD1 | TRBV7-6 | CASSRTGGNTGELFF
TRBJ2-7 | 15 | TRBD1 | TRBV10-3 | CAISGGQASSYEQYF
TRBJ1-6 | 14 | - | TRBV10-3 | CAINTGQVNSPLHF
TRBJ2-2 | 16 | - | TRBV6-4 | CASSDSIWQVHGELFF
TRBJ1-6 | 14 | - | TRBV5-4 | CASSLDRDGSPLHF
TRBJ2-3 | 14 | - | TRBV5-6 | CASSYYSNTDTQYF
TRBJ2-5 | 17 | TRBD2 | TRBV5-4 | CASSSPTSGRVQETQYF
TRBJ2-7 | 13 | TRBD1 | TRBV28 | CASSLRGRGEQYF
TRBJ1-4 | 16 | - | TRBV19 | CASSRGTLGANEKLFF
TRBJ1-1 | 14 | - | TRBV5-4 | CASSLDLVGREAFF
TRBJ1-1 | 15 | - | TRBV27 | CASSLSWTANTEAFF
TRBJ1-4 | 15 | - | TRBV10-3 | CAISRETSTNEKLFF